This passage covers 17 T cell receptor beta chains from one sample sequenced in a study of CD8 T cells in ankylosing spondylitis. Findings and caveats of the study: Blood of patients with ankylosing spondylitis appeared to be characterized by a TCR beta motif of several highly homologous variants.

One entry per CDR3 protein results from TCRdb running MiXCR on the 5' RACE reads. The sample has a few hundred thousand distinct CDR3 sequences; 8% are singletons. Their specific antigens are unknown. Source material: blood, either unsorted or a sorted T cell fraction (not recorded which). Receptors were obtained from a male donor with ankylosing spondylitis.

Many counts were recorded for this clonotype. V and J are TRBV3-1 and TRBJ2-1; a weak D match, TRBD1 (5 bases). This CDR3 is 16 amino acids long. Trimming cost V 3 bases and J 5 bases, with 17 bases left between them. Germline assignment: CDR1 LGHDT and CDR2 YNNKEL (reference sequence). CDR3 amino acids: CASSQPSYRFHNEQFF. The CDR3, as DNA: TGTGCCAGCAGCCAGCCTTCCTACAGGTTTCACAATGAGCAGTTCTTC.

This clonotype was seen at least ten times. J is TRBJ2-2 and V is TRBV9; unclear D gene. The CDR3 contains 15 residues. Looked up from germline, CDR1 is SGDLS and CDR2 is YYNGEE. Trimming removed 0 bases from V and 1 base from J, with 7 bases in between. CDR3 sequence reads: CASSVAPENTGELFF. The CDR3 region has the DNA TGTGCCAGCAGCGTAGCTCCAGAGAACACCGGGGAGCTGTTTTTT.

The V and J genes are TRBV7-2 and TRBJ2-3, with D possibly matching TRBD2 (6 bases). Trimming took 4 bases from V and 3 from J, leaving 14 bases between them. There are 15 residues in the CDR3. CDR1 is SGHTA, CDR2 FQGNSA, per germline. The DNA of the CDR3 is TGTGCCAGCAGCTCCGAGGGGCGGGGAACAGATACGCAGTATTTT. Translated: CASSSEGRGTDTQYF.

This chain uses TRBV27 with TRBJ2-3, with unresolved D. In germline, CDR1 is MNHEY, CDR2 SMNVEV (reference sequence). The length of the CDR3 is 13 residues. V was cut by 0 bases and J by 4 bases, with 5 bases left in between. This CDR3 reads CASSLSSPDTQYF. CDR3 DNA: TGTGCCAGCAGTTTATCTAGCCCAGATACGCAGTATTTT.

The chain has TRBV7-2 and TRBJ2-3; 7 nucleotides line up with TRBD1. CDR1 and CDR2 (germline): SGHTA, FQGNSA. CDR3 length: 14 residues. V shed 6 bases and J 2 bases; nucleotides not matched to a gene: 5. CDR3 residues: CASRRDRNTDTQYF. CDR3 nucleotide sequence: TGTGCCAGCAGGAGGGACAGAAACACAGATACGCAGTATTTT. Full variable domain (rest looked up from reference TRBV7-2 and TRBJ2-3): GAGVSQSPSNKVTEKGKDVELRCDPISGHTALYWYRQSLGQGLEFLIYFQGNSAPDKSGLPSDRFSAERTGGSVSTLTIQRTQQEDSAVYLCASRRDRNTDTQYFGPGTRLTVL.

This clonotype was recorded many times. The chain is built from TRBV7-9 and TRBJ1-2; D not certain. Germline V gene lookup returns CDR1 SEHNR and CDR2 FQNEAQ (reference sequence). Trimming shortened V by 5 bases and J by 5 bases, and 15 bases separated the two germline ends. The CDR3 sequence is 14 residues long. The CDR3, as DNA: TGTGCCAGCAGCCGCTCCCTTCCCTATTATGGCTACACCTTC. Translated, it gives CASSRSLPYYGYTF. Variable domain in full (rest from reference TRBV7-9 and TRBJ1-2): DTGVSQNPRHKITKRGQNVTFRCDPISEHNRLYWYRQTLGQGPEFLTYFQNEAQLEKSRLLSDRFSAERPKGSFSTLEIQRTEQGDSAMYLCASSRSLPYYGYTFGSGTRLTVV.

There are a few counts of this clonotype. The genes are TRBV29-1 and TRBJ2-7, with 8 bases identical to TRBD2. The ends lost 4 bases at V and 0 bases at J; junction bases unmatched: 8. CDR1 SQVTM and CDR2 ANQGSEA come from the germline V gene. This CDR3 is 15 amino acids long. This chain's CDR3 is CSVGGASGSSYEQYF. CDR3 DNA sequence: TGCAGCGTTGGGGGTGCAAGCGGGAGCTCCTACGAGCAGTACTTC.

The V call is TRBV7-2, the J call TRBJ2-7; 9 bases line up with TRBD2. Germline trimming cut 1 base from V and 3 bases from J; bases unmatched to any gene: 4. The CDR3 has 15 amino acids. Germline loops: CDR1 SGHTA, CDR2 FQGNSA. The CDR3 loop is CASSLGIAGDYEQYF. The CDR3 region has the DNA TGTGCCAGCAGCTTAGGGATAGCGGGAGACTACGAGCAGTACTTC.

This clonotype showed up many times. V usage is TRBV5-1 and J usage is TRBJ2-3; D unresolved. CDR3 length equals 13 residues. Germline V gene lookup returns CDR1 SGHRS and CDR2 YFSETQ. The germline V and J ends were trimmed by 0 bases and 4 bases, with 6 bases remaining between them. CDR3 sequence: CASSLGFADTQYF. CDR3 nucleotide sequence: TGCGCCAGCAGCTTGGGGTTCGCAGATACGCAGTATTTT.

This clonotype was seen more than once but under ten times. Here the CDR3 reads CSATPPGQGGTEAFF. Written as DNA, the CDR3 is TGCAGTGCTACCCCCCCCGGGCAGGGAGGGACTGAAGCTTTCTTT. This rearrangement joins TRBV20-1 to TRBJ1-1, with D maybe TRBD1 (5 bases). The germline V and J ends were trimmed by 4 bases and 5 bases, with 20 bases remaining between them. The CDR3 is 15 residues long. Looked up from germline, CDR1 is DFQATT and CDR2 is SNEGSKA (reference sequence).

This chain joins TRBV3-1 and TRBJ1-2, with 12 bases identical to TRBD1. Germline trimming cut 6 bases from V and 8 bases from J; bases unmatched to any gene: 10. Germline CDR1 is LGHDT and CDR2 is YNNKEL (reference sequence). The CDR3 spans 15 residues. In DNA, the CDR3 is TGTGCCAGCAGGGACACGGGACAGGGGGCGCGAGGCTACACCTTC. This gives the protein CASRDTGQGARGYTF. The full variable domain, with the rest looked up from reference TRBV3-1 and TRBJ1-2, is DTAVSQTPKYLVTQMGNDKSIKCEQNLGHDTMYWYKQDSKKFLKIMFSYNNKELIINETVPNRFSPKSPDKAHLNLHINSLELGDSAVYFCASRDTGQGARGYTFGSGTRLTVV.

The rearrangement joins TRBV6-5 to TRBJ2-2; 7 bases align to TRBD1. Trimming removed 4 bases from V and 5 bases from J; junction bases left unmatched: 7. Looked up from germline, CDR1 is MNHEY and CDR2 is SVGAGI. This CDR3 has 15 residues. The DNA of the CDR3 is TGTGCCAGCAGTTGGGAACAGGGGAGAACCGGGGAGCTGTTTTTT. Translation: CASSWEQGRTGELFF.

This clonotype has a count of ten or more. The rearrangement joins TRBV12-3 or TRBV12-4 to TRBJ2-3; possible D gene TRBD2, 5 bases. The CDR3 spans 13 residues. V dropped 3 bases and J dropped 4 bases, with 8 bases sitting between them. The CDR3 here is CASSLGSPDTQYF. The CDR3 coding sequence is TGTGCCAGCAGTTTGGGGAGCCCAGATACGCAGTATTTT.

This chain connects TRBV28 to TRBJ2-1, with D possibly matching TRBD2 (5 bases). Germline V gives CDR1 MDHEN, CDR2 SYDVKM. This CDR3 is 16 amino acids long. Trimming cost V 6 bases and J 4 bases, with 19 bases left between them. The CDR3 DNA reads TGTGCCAGCAGCCCACATCTAACAGCGGCTTACAATGAGCAGTTCTTC. Its protein product is CASSPHLTAAYNEQFF.

This clonotype occurred many times. The chain joins TRBV19 to TRBJ2-1; tentative D call: TRBD2 (5 bases). Germline CDR1 and CDR2: LNHDA and SQIVND (reference sequence). V lost 5 bases and J lost 6, with 20 bases in between. CDR3 size: 16 residues. DNA for the CDR3: TGTGCCAGTAGTCCCGAAGGAGGCCTAGCATCCAATGAGCAGTTCTTC. Protein: CASSPEGGLASNEQFF.

The chain carries TRBV3-1 and TRBJ2-5; 14 nucleotides match TRBD2. V dropped 4 bases and J dropped 5; count of bases not matched to a gene: 6. The germline V gene encodes CDR1 LGHDT and CDR2 YNNKEL (reference sequence). The CDR3 extends over 16 amino acids. The CDR3 DNA sequence: TGTGCCAGCAGCCGAGGGACTAGCGGGAGTAGTGAGACCCAGTACTTC. It translates to CASSRGTSGSSETQYF.

This clonotype turned up a few times. This chain connects TRBV12-3 or TRBV12-4 to TRBJ2-1, with TRBD2 identical over 8 bases. After removal of 6 bases from V and 9 bases from J, the junction contained 16 bases not matched to a gene. The CDR3 totals 16 residues. In nucleotides, the CDR3 is TGTGCCAGCAGCAAGAGACCCCCTAGCGGGCGGCGTGAGCAGTTCTTC. It translates to CASSKRPPSGRREQFF.